These T cell receptor beta chains were read from a single sample in a study of blood T cell repertoires in COVID-19. The method was immunoSEQ multiplex PCR; TCRdb's version includes in-frame clones alone and lacks a portion of them. The sample includes fewer than 200,000 clones, 70% to 80% seen only once; the top ten take roughly 17%. The specimen sequenced was PBMCs or T cells enriched from blood (not recorded which). These receptors originate from a woman in her 50s who had recovered from COVID-19. Each CDR3 is given with its conserved first and last residue. The D gene is left open where the match is weak. The size field is filled for only some rows; it gives once, few, many or a size class.

j_gene,v_gene,abundance,d_gene,CDR3nt,CDR3aa
TRBJ2-7,TRBV28,NA,NA,TGTGCCAGCACCACCTTGGGGACAAGTACCTACGAGCAGTACTTC,CASTTLGTSTYEQYF
TRBJ1-3,TRBV15,NA,TRBD1,TGTGCCACCAGCAGAGATCGAACAGGGGGACTTGGAAACACCATATATTTT,CATSRDRTGGLGNTIYF
TRBJ2-2,TRBV6-5,NA,TRBD1,TGTGCCAGCAAGACAGGGTACGCCGGGGAGCTGTTTTTT,CASKTGYAGELFF
TRBJ2-7,TRBV10-3,NA,NA,TGTGCCATCGCCGGGGGGTTGGACAGGGCGGGAGAGCAGTACTTC,CAIAGGLDRAGEQYF
TRBJ2-7,TRBV27,once,TRBD2,TGTGCCAGCAGTTTTAGCGGGAGTCGGCGCGAGCAGTACTTC,CASSFSGSRREQYF
TRBJ2-7,TRBV19,NA,NA,TGTGCCAGTAGGACCTCAGGGGGGACACAGCGCGACGAGCAGTACTTC,CASRTSGGTQRDEQYF
TRBJ1-2,TRBV30,NA,NA,TGTGCCTGGAGAGATGCAAGGGGTCGCTATGGCTACACCTTC,CAWRDARGRYGYTF
TRBJ2-1,TRBV19,NA,TRBD2,TGTGCCAGTAGTAAGCGGGAGGGCCGAGTGTGGCAGTTCTTC,CASSKREGRVWQFF
TRBJ1-2,TRBV3-1/TRBV3-2,NA,TRBD1,TGTGCCAGCAGCCAAGGTTTGAGCGGGACAGGGAGCGGCTACACCTTC,CASSQGLSGTGSGYTF
TRBJ1-2,TRBV18,NA,NA,TGTGCCAGCTCACCTTCTCGGGACTCCTATGGCTACACCTTC,CASSPSRDSYGYTF
TRBJ2-7,TRBV29-1,NA,NA,TGCAGCGCTTCTTTGGCCGAAATCGAGCAGTACTTC,CSASLAEIEQYF
TRBJ2-5,TRBV5-4,NA,TRBD2,TGTGCCAGCAGCTTTCAGGCGGGAGAACAAGAGACCCAGTACTTC,CASSFQAGEQETQYF
TRBJ2-2,TRBV6-2/TRBV6-3,NA,NA,TGTGCCAGCAGTTTCACCAGGGCGGGGACCGGGGAGCTGTTTTTT,CASSFTRAGTGELFF
TRBJ2-7,TRBV11-2,NA,NA,TGTGCCAGCAGCCCACGGACACCCTTGACGGGCGAGCAGTACTTC,CASSPRTPLTGEQYF
TRBJ1-1,TRBV5-1,once,NA,TGCGCCAGCGGGGAGGTCCCGAACACTGAAGCTTTCTTT,CASGEVPNTEAFF
TRBJ1-5,TRBV19,NA,NA,TGTGCCAGTAGTGACAGACCCTATAGCAATCAGCCCCAGCATTTT,CASSDRPYSNQPQHF
TRBJ1-2,TRBV27,NA,NA,TGTGCCAGCAGTGCCTACAGGGAATTCGGTGGCTACACCTTC,CASSAYREFGGYTF
TRBJ1-1,TRBV9,NA,NA,TGTGCCAGCAGCCCCCGGCGGTTAATCACTGAAGCTTTCTTT,CASSPRRLITEAFF
TRBJ2-7,TRBV10-3,NA,TRBD1,TGTGCCATCAGCACCACAGGGGGCGAGCAGTACTTC,CAISTTGGEQYF
TRBJ2-3,TRBV6-6,once,NA,TGTGCCAGCAGTTACTCCCGACCGGCGGCTGATACGCAGTATTTT,CASSYSRPAADTQYF
TRBJ1-1,TRBV28,once,NA,TGTGCCAGCAGTTTACTGCAGGGTGCTTTCTTT,CASSLLQGAFF
TRBJ2-5,TRBV28,many,NA,TGTGCCAGCGGACTTCCGGGTGGGGCCCAGTACTTC,CASGLPGGAQYF